This T cell receptor beta chain is drawn from a study of T-cell reconstitution after alpha-beta-depleted transplantation in children. General study results and limits: Newly made T cells mostly supplied T-cell counts and diversity one year after transplant. Reported findings indicate that, about two months after transplant, alpha-beta T cells came from several hundred expanded clones, which were derived from non-depleted graft cells. Certain patients had high TCRbeta diversity at day 60, and it came from recipient T cells and thymic progenitors that survived.

The table lists this clonotype with many counts. Antigen: not known. It was with unique molecular identifiers that the TCRbeta library was prepared. TCRdb recomputed calls from the PCR reads with MiXCR, one row per CDR3 protein. The data show around 490,000 distinct CDR3 sequences, roughly 11% seen once. The CDR3 length is 14 residues. V was clipped by 4 bases and J by 5 bases; unmatched bases: 1. The V gene's germline CDR1 is SGHRS and CDR2 YFSETQ. The receptor comes from a female patient between 2 and 10 years old who had a stem cell transplant for aplastic anemia, so the T cells may come from the graft donor. The chain recombines TRBV5-1 with TRBJ2-1, with 12 bases matching TRBD2. Material: PBMCs, mostly from graft donor cells, obtained 180 days after TCRalphabeta/CD19-depleted stem cell transplant. In nucleotides, the CDR3 is TGCGCCAGCAGCCTAGCGGGAGGGCACAATGAGCAGTTCTTC. Protein product: CASSLAGGHNEQFF.